This passage covers 23 T cell receptor beta chains from one sample sequenced in a study of regulatory T cells in long-lasting Graves disease. Time point defined: newly diagnosed GD, antithyroid drugs for less than 3 months. Generation of the TCR library employed RNA extracted from PBMCs. The TCR beta library used iRepertoire HTBI primers with Arm-PCR amplification of CDR3. TCRdb re-called the multiplex PCR reads through MiXCR, storing one row per CDR3 protein. Of approximately 400,000 distinct CDR3 sequences listed, 14% to 15% were seen once; the top ten hold approximately 15%. This sample was shared with a second study, whose subject was T cells in Graves' hyperthyroidism and ophthalmopathy.

The sequencing here drew on peripheral blood mononuclear cells (PBMCs), taken at new diagnosis, from a patient treated with antithyroid drugs. Receptors originate from a woman younger than 45 with Graves disease.

This clonotype was detected a few times. This rearrangement joins TRBV30 to TRBJ2-7, with no clear D. CDR3 length: 13 amino acids. V dropped 0 bases and J dropped 0 bases, with 6 bases sitting between them. The germline CDR1 and CDR2 sequences are GTSNPN and SVGIG (reference sequence). The CDR3 protein is CAWSVVRSYEQYF. The CDR3 DNA is TGTGCCTGGAGTGTCGTCCGCTCCTACGAGCAGTACTTC. The whole variable domain, remainder taken from reference TRBV30 and TRBJ2-7, is SQTIHQWPATLVQPVGSPLSLECTVEGTSNPNLYWYRQAAGRGLQLLFYSVGIGQISSEVPQNLSASRPQDRQFILSSKKLLLSDSGFYLCAWSVVRSYEQYFGPGTRLTVT.

This clonotype was recorded at least ten times. The chain employs TRBV20-1 and TRBJ2-5; TRBD2 agrees at 13 bases. This CDR3 spans 20 amino acids. With V trimmed by 0 bases and J by 1 base, 14 bases remained unmatched. Germline lookup yields CDR1 DFQATT and CDR2 SNEGSKA (reference sequence). The CDR3 loop reads CSARERRRTSGSLSQETQYF. For the CDR3, the DNA is TGCAGTGCTAGAGAGCGAAGACGGACTAGCGGGAGCCTCAGCCAAGAGACCCAGTACTTC.

The chain combines TRBV6-5 with TRBJ1-2; D is uncertain. CDR3 length: 15 amino acids. Trimming took off 2 bases at V and 3 bases at J, with 13 bases between the two ends. CDR1 is MNHEY, CDR2 SVGAGI, per germline. CDR3 loop: CASSYDAEIYYGYTF. The CDR3, as DNA: TGTGCCAGCAGTTACGATGCGGAGATCTACTATGGCTACACCTTC.

This clonotype was seen more than once but under ten times. V gene TRBV10-3 combines with J gene TRBJ2-5; D gene unclear. Trimming took off 6 bases at V and 3 bases at J, with 11 bases between the two ends. This CDR3 is 13 amino acids long. Germline V gives CDR1 ENHRY, CDR2 SYGVKD. This CDR3 is CAIRFPTEETQYF. The CDR3 bases are TGTGCCATCAGATTCCCGACGGAAGAGACCCAGTACTTC.

This clonotype was counted between two and nine times. The rearrangement joins TRBV5-4 to TRBJ2-3, with 15 bases fitting TRBD2. V was clipped by 1 base and J by 1 base; unmatched bases: 4. This CDR3 spans 18 amino acids. Germline loops: CDR1 SGHNT, CDR2 YYREEE (reference sequence). CDR3 residues: CASSLRGLAGGGTDTQYF. DNA for the CDR3: TGTGCCAGCAGCTTGAGAGGACTAGCGGGAGGGGGCACAGATACGCAGTATTTT.

This clonotype showed up just a few times. The gene calls are TRBV7-9 and TRBJ1-6; 9 nucleotides align to TRBD1. The CDR3 runs to 16 residues. V lost 6 bases to trimming and J lost 9 bases; unmatched junction nucleotides: 12. Germline V gene lookup returns CDR1 SEHNR and CDR2 FQNEAQ (reference sequence). This CDR3 is CASSRRTGAMVSPLHF. DNA for the CDR3: TGTGCCAGCAGTCGCAGGACAGGGGCCATGGTTTCACCCCTCCACTTT.

There are a few counts of this clonotype. CDR3 bases: TGCAGTGCTAGTCAGGGGGGACAGCCCCAGCATTTT. Protein product: CSASQGGQPQHF. The V and J genes are TRBV20-1 and TRBJ1-5, with 7 bases matching TRBD1. Unmatched junction bases numbered 3, after V lost 3 bases and J lost 7 bases. There are 12 residues in the CDR3. The germline V gene encodes CDR1 DFQATT and CDR2 SNEGSKA (reference sequence).

This chain uses TRBV5-1 with TRBJ2-7, with TRBD2 matching 13 bases. The CDR3 is 17 amino acids. The V gene's germline CDR1 is SGHRS and CDR2 YFSETQ. Trimming took 4 bases from V and 6 from J; bases not matched to a gene: 13. Here the CDR3 reads CASSPSRLAGGLAEQYF. CDR3 nucleotides: TGCGCCAGCAGCCCCTCCCGACTAGCGGGAGGCCTTGCCGAGCAGTACTTC.

This clonotype was seen many times. The chain combines TRBV7-9 with TRBJ2-1; D possibly corresponds to TRBD2 (5 bases). The CDR3 contains 13 residues. Germline CDR1 is SEHNR and CDR2 is FQNEAQ (reference sequence). Between the trimmed V and J ends, which lost 1 base and 8 bases, there was a span of 9 bases. The CDR3 here is CASSLVSADEQFF. CDR3 in DNA: TGTGCCAGCAGCTTAGTTAGCGCAGATGAGCAGTTCTTC.

This clonotype was counted at least ten times. The gene calls are TRBV5-1 and TRBJ1-1; possible D gene TRBD1, 5 bases. Trimming pared 0 bases from V and 2 bases from J, leaving 17 bases between. The CDR3 runs to 17 residues. From germline, CDR1 is SGHRS and CDR2 YFSETQ. As DNA, the CDR3 is TGCGCCAGCAGCTTGGATCCCCCGGGACCTAGTAACACTGAAGCTTTCTTT. It yields the protein CASSLDPPGPSNTEAFF.

This clonotype was recorded many times. This chain uses TRBV27 with TRBJ2-7; D might be TRBD1 (5 bases). CDR3 size: 14 residues. CDR1 is MNHEY and CDR2 is SMNVEV in the germline V gene (reference sequence). Trimming removed 0 bases from V and 3 bases from J, with 9 bases in between. The CDR3 DNA is TGTGCCAGCAGTTTATCCACCCAGGGCTACGAGCAGTACTTC. As protein: CASSLSTQGYEQYF.

DNA of the CDR3: TGTGCCAGCAGTCGTTCCGGGACATCCCACGAGCAGTACTTC. This codes for CASSRSGTSHEQYF. This chain links TRBV6-1 with TRBJ2-7, with a weak D call TRBD1 (6 bases). Germline CDR1 is MNHNS and CDR2 is SASEGT. The CDR3 totals 14 residues. V was clipped by 5 bases and J by 5 bases, with 16 bases between them.

This clonotype was counted a few times. The chain is built from TRBV20-1 and TRBJ1-2; TRBD1 aligns across 7 bases. J lost 5 bases, V lost 6 bases, and 6 bases had no gene match. CDR1 and CDR2 from the germline V gene are DFQATT and SNEGSKA (reference sequence). The CDR3 is 12 amino acids. This chain's CDR3 is CSASGGVYGYTF. In DNA form, the CDR3 reads TGCAGTGCATCAGGGGGGGTTTATGGCTACACCTTC.

Ten or more counts support this clonotype. V and J are TRBV27 and TRBJ2-1; D is perhaps TRBD2 (6 bases). The CDR3 totals 15 residues. Trimming shortened V by 3 bases and J by 0 bases, and 9 bases separated the two germline ends. CDR1 and CDR2 (germline): MNHEY, SMNVEV (reference sequence). The CDR3 DNA is TGTGCCAGCAGTTTTTCCGGGAGCTCCTACAATGAGCAGTTCTTC. Its protein product is CASSFSGSSYNEQFF.

This clonotype has a count of ten or more. V gene TRBV5-8 combines with J gene TRBJ2-5; D is perhaps TRBD1 (6 bases). The V and J ends lost 8 bases and 5 bases respectively, with 16 bases between them. Looked up from germline, CDR1 is SGHTS and CDR2 is YDEGEE. The CDR3 loop spans 13 amino acids. This chain's CDR3 is CASPLGRGETQYF. The CDR3 DNA reads TGTGCCAGTCCCTTGGGCAGGGGCGAGACCCAGTACTTC.

The chain links TRBV4-1 to TRBJ2-5; D gene unclear. Germline loops: CDR1 MGHRA, CDR2 YSYEKL. CDR3 size: 14 residues. V dropped 1 base and J dropped 3 bases, with 9 bases sitting between them. The CDR3 DNA sequence: TGCGCCAGCAGCCAAGCAGGCGAGAAAGAGACCCAGTACTTC. Amino acids: CASSQAGEKETQYF.

On this clonotype itself: The CDR3 ends on some other residue instead of the conserved phenylalanine or tryptophan, so this is likely a read error. The chain joins TRBV10-3 to TRBJ2-7; 11 nucleotides line up with TRBD2. The V gene end was trimmed by 3 bases and the J gene end by 1 base; junction bases not matched to a gene: 5. Germline values: CDR1 ENHRY, CDR2 SYGVKD. The CDR3 length is 16 residues. The CDR3: CAISDAGLAVSYEQYL. The DNA of the CDR3 is TGTGCCATCAGTGATGCGGGACTAGCGGTATCCTACGAGCAGTACCTC.

This clonotype was seen ten or more times. The V and J genes are TRBV28 and TRBJ2-3, with 11 bases identical to TRBD1. V lost 7 bases to trimming and J lost 4 bases; unmatched junction nucleotides: 10. This CDR3 region has 16 residues. The germline V gene encodes CDR1 MDHEN and CDR2 SYDVKM. The CDR3 DNA is TGTGCCAGCACCAGTACCGGGACAGGGGGGGCAGATACGCAGTATTTT. It encodes CASTSTGTGGADTQYF.

This clonotype was seen repeatedly, ten times or more. The germline gene is not matched at one end of the junction; a read error may be the cause. This chain uses TRBV5-1 with TRBJ2-3; maybe TRBD1 (6 bases). The V gene's germline CDR1 is SGHRS and CDR2 YFSETQ. This CDR3 spans 18 amino acids. The CDR3 sequence is CASSPGDGASSRTDTQYF. CDR3 nucleotide sequence: TGTGCCAGCAGCCCAGGGGATGGCGCCTCTAGTCGCACAGATACGCAGTATTTT.

A single count supports this clonotype. The gene calls are TRBV28 and TRBJ2-5, with 8 nucleotides matching TRBD1. This CDR3 has 14 residues. V dropped 6 bases and J dropped 4; count of bases not matched to a gene: 7. From germline, CDR1 is MDHEN and CDR2 SYDVKM. The CDR3 loop reads CASSTGQGPETQYF. DNA for the CDR3: TGTGCCAGCAGCACAGGACAGGGTCCAGAGACCCAGTACTTC.

Ten or more counts support this clonotype. CDR3 sequence reads: CASSWTGGGEQYF. The CDR3, as DNA: TGCGCCAGCAGCTGGACAGGAGGTGGCGAGCAGTACTTC. The rearrangement links TRBV5-1 to TRBJ2-7, with TRBD1 identical over 7 bases. Germline CDR1 reads SGHRS; CDR2 reads YFSETQ. The CDR3 is made up of 13 amino acids. V lost 3 bases and J lost 6; bases outside the gene matches: 6. Full variable domain (remainder filled in from reference TRBV5-1 and TRBJ2-7): KAGVTQTPRYLIKTRGQQVTLSCSPISGHRSVSWYQQTPGQGLQFLFEYFSETQRNKGNFPGRFSGRQFSNSRSEMNVSTLELGDSALYLCASSWTGGGEQYFGPGTRLTVT.

The chain uses TRBV4-2 and TRBJ2-1; 10 bases map to TRBD2. The CDR3 loop spans 15 amino acids. The V gene end was trimmed by 0 bases and the J gene end by 8 bases; junction bases not matched to a gene: 4. Looked up from germline, CDR1 is LGHNA and CDR2 is YNFKEQ. CDR3 sequence (DNA): TGTGCCAGCAGCCAAGAGGGGCTAGCGGGAGATGAGCAGTTCTTC. Its protein is CASSQEGLAGDEQFF.

J is TRBJ1-5 and V is TRBV25-1; D is uncertain. CDR3 length: 18 residues. The V gene lost 0 bases and the J gene lost 5 bases, with 20 bases spanning the gap. Germline V CDR1 and CDR2: MGHDK, SYGVNS. The CDR3 protein is CASSEYISPAVFHQPQHF. CDR3 nucleotides: TGTGCCAGCAGTGAATATATTTCCCCTGCAGTATTCCATCAGCCCCAGCATTTT.